This record concerns one TCR beta chain sequence. Its antigen remains unknown. This entry is derived from a study of T cell clones after liver transplantation. Study-level background: Third-party-reactive TCRbeta sequences from pre-transplant mixed lymphocyte reactions served as antigen-independent comparators. HCV positivity affected three of eight recipients; the rest lacked autoimmune or viral indications.

This table comes from immunoSEQ multiplex PCR, and its TCRdb copy is limited to in-frame clones, with some not included. The table lists tens of thousands of clones, around 84% of them singletons. Findings and caveats of the study: In most of the 8 subjects, circulating graft-donor-reactive CD4 TCRbeta sequences fell significantly after transplant. Small, mixed patient groups and varying post-transplant times limit these conclusions.

The CDR3 runs to 16 residues. Germline V lookup: CDR1 SNHLY, CDR2 FYNNEI. J gave up 0 bases and V 8 bases, and 8 bases lay outside the gene matches. The source was CD4+ T cells from blood, collected 48 months after liver transplant. This sequence was found in a human patient who received a liver transplant. Some T cells may be graft donor cells. The chain has TRBV2 and TRBJ2-3, with 10 bases aligning to TRBD1. The CDR3 nucleotides read TGTGCCAGCCTCCGACAGGGGGCGCAGAGCACAGATACGCAGTATTTT. Its protein product is CASLRQGAQSTDTQYF.